These 10 T cell receptor beta chains came from one sample sequenced in a study of human T cells and chemical hapten exposure. Sample time point: patch test 1, 2 weeks after DPC sensitization. Regarding treatment: therapeutic diphenylcyclopropenone sensitization with weekly scalp DPC. TCRdb used MiXCR to reprocess the RACE reads, holding one entry per CDR3 protein. The data hold tens of thousands of distinct CDR3 sequences, with about 9.6% observed a single time. Sample: whole blood, taken in connection with sensitization to the hapten diphenylcyclopropenone (DPC). The receptors were sampled from a woman in her 40s with alopecia areata. Some clones in this sample may be carry-over from other donors' samples.

This clonotype has just a few counts. V usage is TRBV5-8 and J usage is TRBJ1-1; the match to TRBD1 covers 9 bases. CDR1 and CDR2 (germline): SGHTS, YDEGEE. V shed 0 bases and J 1 base; nucleotides not matched to a gene: 4. CDR3 size: 16 residues. The CDR3 DNA is TGTGCCAGCAGCTTGGTCGGGACAGGGAAGAACACTGAAGCTTTCTTT. It is translated as CASSLVGTGKNTEAFF.

The V gene is TRBV29-1, the J gene TRBJ1-1, with D perhaps TRBD1 (5 bases). V was shortened by 3 bases and J by 7 bases, with 12 bases between the two germline ends. CDR1 is SQVTM, CDR2 ANQGSEA, per germline. The CDR3 runs to 12 residues. CDR3 bases: TGCAGCGTTGATCACAGAACAGGTGAAGCTTTCTTT. Its translation is CSVDHRTGEAFF.

The sample holds a few counts of this clonotype. The genes are TRBV7-2 and TRBJ1-4; D is unclear. The V gene lost 0 bases and the J gene lost 1 base, with 3 bases spanning the gap. Germline-derived CDR1 and CDR2 are SGHTA and FQGNSA. This CDR3 has 14 amino acids. The CDR3 sequence is CASSLAGTNEKLFF. The CDR3 DNA follows: TGTGCCAGCAGCTTAGCAGGAACTAATGAAAAACTGTTTTTT.

This clonotype has ten or more counts. The chain uses TRBV7-2 and TRBJ2-7; 10 bases agree with TRBD2. CDR3 size: 14 residues. In germline, CDR1 is SGHTA, CDR2 FQGNSA. The junction had 5 bases not matched to a gene; V was cut back by 6 bases and J by 3 bases. In nucleotides, the CDR3 is TGTGCCAGCAGACGGACTAGCGGTAACTACGAGCAGTACTTC. Its protein is CASRRTSGNYEQYF. Looking up the rest from reference TRBV7-2 and TRBJ2-7 gives the full variable domain: GAGVSQSPSNKVTEKGKDVELRCDPISGHTALYWYRQSLGQGLEFLIYFQGNSAPDKSGLPSDRFSAERTGGSVSTLTIQRTQQEDSAVYLCASRRTSGNYEQYFGPGTRLTVT.

This clonotype was detected only a few times. This chain joins TRBV4-2 and TRBJ2-7; maybe TRBD1 (6 bases). The CDR3 has 13 residues. Germline CDR1 and CDR2: LGHNA and YNFKEQ. V shed 6 bases and J shed 5 bases, with 14 bases lying between them. DNA of the CDR3: TGTGCCAGCAGGGGGGCAGGGGTGGACGAGCAGTACTTC. Translation gives CASRGAGVDEQYF.

V gene TRBV6-1 combines with J gene TRBJ2-7, with no clear D. The CDR3 is made up of 14 amino acids. Germline-derived CDR1 and CDR2 are MNHNS and SASEGT. Trimming took 2 bases from V and 4 from J, leaving 12 bases between them. The DNA of the CDR3 is TGTGCCAGCAGTGAAAATGGGGTTGCTTACGAGCAGTACTTC. This translates into CASSENGVAYEQYF.

This clonotype came up many times. The chain combines TRBV5-5 with TRBJ1-1; unclear D gene. CDR1 is SGHKS, CDR2 YYEKEE, per germline (reference sequence). CDR3 length: 12 amino acids. The V gene lost 0 bases and the J gene lost 6 bases, with 6 bases spanning the gap. CDR3 DNA sequence: TGTGCCAGCAGCTTGGTGGGGTCTGAAGCTTTCTTT. Translating it yields CASSLVGSEAFF. Full variable domain (rest looked up from reference TRBV5-5 and TRBJ1-1): DAGVTQSPTHLIKTRGQQVTLRCSPISGHKSVSWYQQVLGQGPQFIFQYYEKEERGRGNFPDRFSARQFPNYSSELNVNALLLGDSALYLCASSLVGSEAFFGQGTRLTVV.

The table lists this clonotype with many counts. This chain links TRBV19 with TRBJ2-5; TRBD1 agrees at 9 bases. V gave up 3 bases and J gave up 5 bases; unmatched junction bases: 7. The V gene's germline CDR1 is LNHDA and CDR2 SQIVND (reference sequence). This CDR3 contains 15 residues. In nucleotides, the CDR3 is TGTGCCAGTAGTATTACCGGGACAGGGTTGGAGACCCAGTACTTC. It yields the protein CASSITGTGLETQYF.

On this clonotype: Since a much larger clone is just one base distant, this may be a read error. V gene TRBV5-5 combines with J gene TRBJ1-1; TRBD1 might be the D (6 bases). The CDR3 has 15 amino acids. Germline loops: CDR1 SGHKS, CDR2 YYEKEE (reference sequence). CDR3: CASSLVLARDTEPFF. CDR3 nucleotide sequence: TGTGCCAGCAGCTTGGTACTGGCAAGGGACACTGAACCTTTCTTT.

This clonotype was observed a few times. The gene calls are TRBV4-1 and TRBJ2-4, with D unclear. V was clipped by 0 bases and J by 5 bases, with 5 bases between them. This CDR3 is 13 amino acids long. Germline-derived CDR1 and CDR2 are MGHRA and YSYEKL. CDR3 amino acids: CASSQDTENIQYF. The DNA of the CDR3 is TGCGCCAGCAGCCAAGATACAGAAAACATTCAGTACTTC.